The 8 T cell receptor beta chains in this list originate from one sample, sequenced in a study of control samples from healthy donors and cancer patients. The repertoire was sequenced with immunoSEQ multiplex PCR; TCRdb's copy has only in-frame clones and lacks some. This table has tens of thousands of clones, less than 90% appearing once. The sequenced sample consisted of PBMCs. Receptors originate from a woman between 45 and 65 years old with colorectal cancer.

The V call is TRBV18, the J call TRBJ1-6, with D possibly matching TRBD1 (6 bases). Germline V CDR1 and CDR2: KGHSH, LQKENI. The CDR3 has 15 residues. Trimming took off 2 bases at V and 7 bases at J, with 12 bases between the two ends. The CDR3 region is CASSPNRAENSPLHF. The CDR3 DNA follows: TGTGCCAGCTCACCAAACAGGGCCGAGAATTCACCCCTCCACTTT. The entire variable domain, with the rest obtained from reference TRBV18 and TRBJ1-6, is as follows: NAGVMQNPRHLVRRRGQEARLRCSPMKGHSHVYWYRQLPEEGLKFMVYLQKENIIDESGMPKERFSAEFPKEGPSILRIQQVVRGDSAAYFCASSPNRAENSPLHFGNGTRLTVT.

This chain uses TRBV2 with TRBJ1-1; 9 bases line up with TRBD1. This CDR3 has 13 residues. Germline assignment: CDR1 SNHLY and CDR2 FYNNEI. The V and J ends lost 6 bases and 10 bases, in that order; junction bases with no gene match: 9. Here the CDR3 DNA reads TGTGCCAGCAGGAGAGGGGGGGACAGGGCAGCTTTCTTT. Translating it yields CASRRGGDRAAFF.

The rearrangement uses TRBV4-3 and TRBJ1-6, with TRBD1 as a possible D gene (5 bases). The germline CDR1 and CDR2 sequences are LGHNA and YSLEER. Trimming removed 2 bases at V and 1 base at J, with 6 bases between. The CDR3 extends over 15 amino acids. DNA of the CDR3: TGCGCCAGCAGCCAACGGGGGTCCTATAATTCACCCCTCCACTTT. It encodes CASSQRGSYNSPLHF.

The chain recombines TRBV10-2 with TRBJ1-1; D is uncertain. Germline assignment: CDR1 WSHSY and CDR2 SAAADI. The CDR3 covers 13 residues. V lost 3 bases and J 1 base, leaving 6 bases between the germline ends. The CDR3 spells CASSDGRNTEAFF. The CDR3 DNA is TGCGCCAGCAGTGACGGGAGGAACACTGAAGCTTTCTTT.

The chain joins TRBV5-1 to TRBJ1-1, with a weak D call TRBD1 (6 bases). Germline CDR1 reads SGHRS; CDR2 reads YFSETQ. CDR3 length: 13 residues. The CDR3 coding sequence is TGCGCTTCACGGGGGGGCCGAAGCACTGAAGCTTTCTTT. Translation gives CASRGGRSTEAFF.

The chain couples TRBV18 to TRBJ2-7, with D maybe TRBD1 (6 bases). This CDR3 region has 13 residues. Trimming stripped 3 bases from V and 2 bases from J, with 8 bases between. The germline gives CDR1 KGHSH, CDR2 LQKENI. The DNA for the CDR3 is TGTGCCAGCTCACCTACAGGGACCTACGAGCAGTACGTC. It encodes CASSPTGTYEQYV.

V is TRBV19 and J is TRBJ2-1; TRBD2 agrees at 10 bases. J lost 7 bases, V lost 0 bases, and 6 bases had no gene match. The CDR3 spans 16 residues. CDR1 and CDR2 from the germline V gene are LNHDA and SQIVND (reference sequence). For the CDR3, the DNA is TGTGCCAGTAGTATAGAGGGACTAGCGTATAGGAATGAGCAGTTCTTC. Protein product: CASSIEGLAYRNEQFF.

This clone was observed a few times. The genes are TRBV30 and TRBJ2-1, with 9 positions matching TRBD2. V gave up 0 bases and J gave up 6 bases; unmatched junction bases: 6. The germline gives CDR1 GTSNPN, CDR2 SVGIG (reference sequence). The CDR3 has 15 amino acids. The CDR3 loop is CAWSVLSGGPNEQFF. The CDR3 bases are TGTGCCTGGAGTGTACTTAGCGGGGGCCCCAATGAGCAGTTCTTC.